Sequencing of this T cell receptor beta chain was carried out in a study of spatial heterogeneity in lung cancer. Study observations and caveats: One measure, the expanded intratumoral alpha and beta TCR count, tracked tumor mutation counts.

Documented time point: sample taken at primary tumor resection. Unsorted whole RNA samples from tumor, nontumor lung or frozen PBMC were sequenced. The V end lost 2 bases, the J end lost 9 bases, and 23 bases lay between the germline ends. The length of the CDR3 is 17 residues. This clonotype was found many times. Its specificity is unknown. A unique molecular identifier was carried by every single TCR cDNA molecule. TCRdb re-called the 5' RACE reads through MiXCR, storing one row per CDR3 protein. This sample has fewer than 6,500 distinct CDR3 sequences; approximately 8.4% occur once, and the top ten carry approximately 25%.

This specimen was lung tumor tissue, taken at surgery. This chain connects TRBV12-3 or TRBV12-4 to TRBJ2-1, with D perhaps TRBD2 (7 bases). This receptor was identified in a female donor with early-stage non-small cell lung cancer. The CDR3 coding sequence is TGTGCCAGCAGTTTAAGGTTAACGGGGGGCCCTCTGGGTGAGCAGTTCTTC. This codes for CASSLRLTGGPLGEQFF.